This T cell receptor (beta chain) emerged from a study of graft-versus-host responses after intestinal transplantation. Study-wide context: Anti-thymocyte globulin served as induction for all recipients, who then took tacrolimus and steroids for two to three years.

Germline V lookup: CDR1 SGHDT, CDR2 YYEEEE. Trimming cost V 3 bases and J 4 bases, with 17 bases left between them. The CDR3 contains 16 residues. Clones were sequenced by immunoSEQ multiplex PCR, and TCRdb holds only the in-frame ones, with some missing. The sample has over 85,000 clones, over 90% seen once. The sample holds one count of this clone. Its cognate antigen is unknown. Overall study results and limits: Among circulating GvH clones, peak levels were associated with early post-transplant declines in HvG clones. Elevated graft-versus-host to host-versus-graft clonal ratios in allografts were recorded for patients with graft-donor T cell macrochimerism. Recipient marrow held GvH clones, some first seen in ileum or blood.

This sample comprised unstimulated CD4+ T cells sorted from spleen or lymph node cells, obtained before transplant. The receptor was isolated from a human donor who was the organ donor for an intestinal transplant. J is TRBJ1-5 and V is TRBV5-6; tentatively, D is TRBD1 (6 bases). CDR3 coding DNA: TGTGCCAGCAGCTACTCGCTACAGGGAGCGAATCAGCCCCAGCATTTT. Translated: CASSYSLQGANQPQHF.